This is a list of T cell receptor beta chains from one sample in a study of HIV-infected patients and healthy controls. TCRdb reprocessed the 5' RACE reads with MiXCR, giving one entry per CDR3 protein. The profile shows 10,000 to 15,000 distinct CDR3 sequences, roughly a tenth of them singletons. The material sequenced was blood. Receptor source: an adult in good health. CDR3s include the opening cysteine and the closing phenylalanine or tryptophan. Each record gives: clone size, D gene, V gene, J gene, CDR3 DNA, CDR3 protein. The D gene is left open where the match is weak. Size is omitted from some rows. Given values are once, few, many or a class for expanded clones.

many	TRBD1	TRBV12-3/TRBV12-4	TRBJ1-2	TGTGCCAGCAGCTCAGGACAGGGTGTGAACTATGGCTACACCTTC	CASSSGQGVNYGYTF
many	NA	TRBV18	TRBJ1-4	TGTGCCAGCTCATTGACGGAGAAGTATGAAAAACTGTTTTTT	CASSLTEKYEKLFF
many	NA	TRBV2	TRBJ1-1	TGTGCCAGCAGTGGCGGTCAGGGTATAACTGAAGCTTTCTTT	CASSGGQGITEAFF
many	TRBD1	TRBV6-6	TRBJ1-5	TGTGCCAGCAGTCGAGGACAGGGGGCAGGTAGCAATCAGCCCCAGCATTTT	CASSRGQGAGSNQPQHF
medium-sized	NA	TRBV5-4	TRBJ1-2	TGTGCCAGCAGCCATATCGAAGGGTTTGAGGGCTACACCTTC	CASSHIEGFEGYTF
NA	NA	TRBV12-3/TRBV12-4	TRBJ1-1	TGTGCCAGCAGTCCTGAGGGAGGGAACACTGAAGCTTTCTTT	CASSPEGGNTEAFF
many	NA	TRBV4-2	TRBJ2-1	TGTGCCAGCAGCCAAGTCGGGGGCCGCCAGTTCTTC	CASSQVGGRQFF
medium-sized	NA	TRBV4-1	TRBJ2-1	TGCGCCAGCAACCCCCGGACCGGGTACAATGAGCAGTTCTTC	CASNPRTGYNEQFF
medium-sized	TRBD2	TRBV5-1	TRBJ2-7	TGCGCCAGCAGCCCTGGTGGTACAGCGGGAGGCTACGAGCAGTACTTC	CASSPGGTAGGYEQYF
many	NA	TRBV20-1	TRBJ2-7	TGCAGTGCTAGAGGCCGGCGGGGTAGGAACGAGCAGTACTTC	CSARGRRGRNEQYF
NA	NA	TRBV4-1	TRBJ2-3	TGCGCCAGCAGCCAAGTCACAGATACGCAGTATTTT	CASSQVTDTQYF
NA	NA	TRBV4-1	TRBJ1-2	TGCGCCAGCAGCCAAGATCAGGGCTCCACCTTC	CASSQDQGSTF